This note documents a single TCR beta chain sequence. CDR1 is MGHRA, CDR2 YSYEKL, per germline. Between the trimmed V and J ends, which lost 6 bases and 0 bases, there was a span of 3 bases. The CDR3 is 13 residues long. The sample belongs to a study of T-cell memory formation after mild COVID-19. Constant-segment primers served in 5'RACE that generated TCR alpha and TCR beta cDNA libraries bearing sample barcodes and UMIs. TCRdb passed the 5' RACE reads through MiXCR, listing each CDR3 protein once. This sample carries roughly 150,000 distinct CDR3 sequences, more than 12% of them seen once, and the ten largest clones take 14%.

The material sequenced was PBMCs or a T cell subset sorted from them (not recorded which). The chain recombines TRBV4-1 with TRBJ2-6; D unresolved. The receptor's source is an adult woman who had mild COVID-19 (a few samples of this study predate the infection). Cell type and time point are not known. The CDR3 loop is CASSHSGANVLTF. The CDR3 DNA follows: TGCGCCAGCAGTCACTCTGGGGCCAACGTCCTGACTTTC.